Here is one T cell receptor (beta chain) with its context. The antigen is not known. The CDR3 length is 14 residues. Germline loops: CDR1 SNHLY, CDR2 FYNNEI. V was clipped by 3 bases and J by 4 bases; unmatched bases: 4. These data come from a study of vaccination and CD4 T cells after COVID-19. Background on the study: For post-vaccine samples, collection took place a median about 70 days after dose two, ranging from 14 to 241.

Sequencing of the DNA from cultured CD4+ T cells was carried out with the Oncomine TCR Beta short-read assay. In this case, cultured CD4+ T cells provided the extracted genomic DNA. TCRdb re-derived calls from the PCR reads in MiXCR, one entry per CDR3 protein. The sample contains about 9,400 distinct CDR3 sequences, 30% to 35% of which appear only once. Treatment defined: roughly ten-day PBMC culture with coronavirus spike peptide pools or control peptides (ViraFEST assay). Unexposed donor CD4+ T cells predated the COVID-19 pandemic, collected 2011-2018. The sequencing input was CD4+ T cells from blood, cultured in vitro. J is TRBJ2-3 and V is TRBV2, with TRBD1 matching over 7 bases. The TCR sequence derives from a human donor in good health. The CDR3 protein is CASSDPTGADTQYF. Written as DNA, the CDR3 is TGTGCCAGCAGTGACCCCACAGGGGCAGATACGCAGTATTTT.